The rows below give T cell receptor beta chains drawn from one sample of a study of cytomegalovirus exposure and HLA in healthy donors. Method: immunoSEQ multiplex PCR; TCRdb's copy keeps in-frame clones and lacks some. Of about 96,000 clones in the sample, approximately 75% are singletons; the top ten hold around 3.1%. Sequencing was carried out using PBMCs. Receptor source: a female donor in good health and CMV-seropositive. Both conserved end residues are part of each CDR3. D genes are given only for firm matches. Clone size appears in some rows only: once, few, many, or a class for an expanded clone.

J gene	CDR3 length	D gene	clone size	V gene	CDR3 protein	CDR3 DNA
TRBJ1-4	13	-	-	TRBV5-6	CASSATTNEKLFF	TGTGCCAGCAGCGCTACAACTAATGAAAAACTGTTTTTT
TRBJ1-2	14	TRBD1	-	TRBV19	CASSPDRGNYGYTF	TGTGCCAGTAGTCCCGACAGGGGTAATTATGGCTACACCTTC
TRBJ2-1	14	TRBD2	-	TRBV6-4	CASGSSGGADEQFF	TGTGCCAGCGGCTCTAGCGGGGGGGCCGATGAGCAGTTCTTC
TRBJ2-7	15	-	few	TRBV2	CASSEAPQVPYEQYF	TGTGCCAGCAGTGAAGCCCCCCAGGTCCCCTACGAGCAGTACTTC
TRBJ2-2	14	TRBD2	-	TRBV28	CASRGGSNTGELFF	TGTGCCAGCCGGGGCGGGAGCAACACCGGGGAGCTGTTTTTT
TRBJ2-7	16	TRBD1	-	TRBV7-2	CASSLVWGQGSYEQYF	TGTGCCAGCAGCTTAGTCTGGGGACAGGGATCCTACGAGCAGTACTTC
TRBJ1-6	16	-	few	TRBV5-4	CASSFYLQGVKSPLHF	TGTGCCAGCAGCTTCTACCTACAGGGAGTCAAGTCACCCCTCCACTTT
TRBJ2-7	11	-	-	TRBV30	CAWSGTLEQYF	TGTGCCTGGAGTGGGACACTCGAGCAGTACTTC
TRBJ2-4	17	-	-	TRBV21-1	CASSSPREGTGKNIQYF	TGTGCCAGCAGCTCCCCCCGGGAGGGAACAGGCAAAAACATTCAGTACTTC
TRBJ2-7	16	-	few	TRBV7-2	CASSDPGTLSSYEQYF	TGTGCCAGCAGCGATCCAGGGACACTGAGCTCCTACGAGCAGTACTTC
TRBJ2-7	16	-	once	TRBV5-4	CASTKGGASKLYEQYF	TGTGCCAGCACTAAGGGAGGCGCTTCCAAACTCTACGAGCAGTACTTC
TRBJ2-3	14	-	few	TRBV19	CASKWEVGAHTQYF	TGTGCCAGTAAATGGGAGGTAGGGGCCCATACGCAGTATTTT
TRBJ1-1	21	-	-	TRBV9	CASSVGVPAGPVHLGNTEAFF	TGTGCCAGCAGCGTAGGAGTCCCCGCAGGGCCGGTTCATTTAGGGAACACTGAAGCTTTCTTT
TRBJ2-5	13	-	few	TRBV29-1	CSAEGQRPETQYF	TGCAGCGCCGAAGGACAGAGACCGGAGACCCAGTACTTC
TRBJ1-1	15	TRBD1	once	TRBV7-2	CASSSGQGLNTEAFF	TGTGCCAGCAGCTCAGGACAGGGGTTGAACACTGAAGCTTTCTTT
TRBJ2-7	17	-	-	TRBV4-3	CASSQDIVREIPYEQYF	TGCGCCAGCAGCCAAGATATAGTACGGGAGATCCCCTACGAGCAGTACTTC
TRBJ2-1	15	-	many	TRBV4-1	CASSQEVVSLREQFF	TGCGCCAGCAGCCAAGAAGTGGTTAGTTTGAGGGAGCAGTTCTTC
TRBJ2-5	15	-	-	TRBV30	CAWSVDAAGQETQYF	TGTGCCTGGAGTGTAGACGCGGCGGGACAAGAGACCCAGTACTTC
TRBJ1-1	14	-	-	TRBV5-6	CASSLMGATTEAFF	TGTGCCAGCAGCTTGATGGGGGCGACGACTGAAGCTTTCTTT
TRBJ1-2	16	TRBD1	-	TRBV7-9	CASSLGQGTESGGYTF	TGTGCCAGCAGCCTGGGACAGGGGACGGAATCGGGTGGCTACACCTTC
TRBJ2-1	15	-	-	TRBV4-1	CASSQIYSPHNEQFF	TGCGCCAGCAGCCAAATTTACTCCCCCCACAATGAGCAGTTCTTC
TRBJ2-7	13	-	-	TRBV4-2	CASSQGGAYEQYF	TGTGCCAGCAGCCAAGGGGGGGCCTACGAGCAGTACTTC
TRBJ2-3	13	-	-	TRBV11-2	CASSSPRIDTQYF	TGTGCCAGCAGCTCCCCCAGGATAGATACGCAGTATTTT
TRBJ2-3	13	-	-	TRBV19	CASSGSSTDTQYF	TGTGCCAGTAGCGGGTCTAGCACAGATACGCAGTATTTT
TRBJ2-7	12	-	-	TRBV5-4	CASSKQDYLPRF	TGTGCCAGCAGCAAACAGGATTACCTCCCTCGCTTC
TRBJ1-2	12	-	-	TRBV5-1	CAGRVDRNLRTF	TGCGCCGGCCGGGTTGACAGGAACCTACGGACCTTC